This T cell receptor beta chain is drawn from a study of cytomegalovirus exposure and HLA in healthy donors. The data were produced by immunoSEQ multiplex PCR, yet TCRdb's version contains in-frame clones alone and is incomplete. Among fewer than 400,000 clones listed, 88% were seen once. In its sample, this clone was seen once. The clonotype comes from a man aged 25 to 40 in good health and CMV-seronegative. Sequencing used PBMCs.

Here the CDR3 reads CASSPRTGGTGANVLTF. The CDR3 bases are TGTGCCAGCAGCCCCCGGACAGGGGGTACTGGGGCCAACGTCCTGACTTTC. This chain connects TRBV9 to TRBJ2-6; TRBD1 matches 10 bases. CDR1 and CDR2 from the germline V gene are SGDLS and YYNGEE. V shed 4 bases, J shed 2 bases, and the junction held 6 bases outside the gene matches. There are 17 residues in the CDR3.